One and the same sample provided the 21 T cell receptor beta chains below, sequenced in a study of control samples from healthy donors and cancer patients. TCRdb's table, derived via immunoSEQ multiplex PCR, lists solely in-frame clones and lacks some. The sample carries some 98,000 clones, around 84% recorded once. Sample: PBMCs. These receptors originate from a man between 65 and 85 years old with lung cancer.

CDR3 residues: CASSDQGRANYGYTF. For the CDR3, the DNA is TGTGCCAGCAGTGACCAGGGGAGAGCTAACTATGGCTACACCTTC. The chain links TRBV2 to TRBJ1-2, with D perhaps matching TRBD1 (6 bases). The CDR3 spans 15 residues. CDR1 and CDR2 (germline): SNHLY, FYNNEI. V lost 3 bases, J lost 0 bases, and 11 bases lay in between.

CDR3 nucleotide sequence: TGCAGCGTTGAAGGGGATGTTGCGACAGGGCGTCTCTATGGCTACACCTTC. It translates to CSVEGDVATGRLYGYTF. The genes are TRBV29-1 and TRBJ1-2; TRBD1 matches 7 bases. CDR1 and CDR2 (germline): SQVTM, ANQGSEA. After removal of 1 base from V and 4 bases from J, the junction contained 15 bases not matched to a gene. The CDR3 runs 17 residues.

V is TRBV10-1 and J is TRBJ1-2; possible D gene TRBD1, 6 bases. The ends were cut back, 5 bases at V and 8 bases at J, with 15 bases in the middle. This CDR3 is 13 amino acids long. In germline, CDR1 is WNHNN, CDR2 SYGVQD (reference sequence). In DNA, the CDR3 is TGCGCCAGCAGTCCTGGACAGTCCGGGGGCTACACCTTC. Protein: CASSPGQSGGYTF.

With respect to this clone: The junction does not match germline at one end; this may be a read error. CDR3 loop: CASSYSGRRDGQFF. For the CDR3, the DNA is TGTGCCAGCAGCTACTCCGGTCGCAGGGACGGGCAGTTCTTC. This chain links TRBV6-5 with TRBJ2-1; D possibly uses TRBD1 or TRBD2 (5 bases each). CDR3 length: 14 amino acids. Germline lookup yields CDR1 MNHEY and CDR2 SVGAGI.

This chain connects TRBV5-6 to TRBJ2-5; tentative D call: TRBD2 (5 bases). The CDR3 is 14 amino acids. V lost 3 bases and J 4 bases, leaving 13 bases between the germline ends. Germline assignment: CDR1 SGHDT and CDR2 YYEEEE. CDR3 nucleotides: TGTGCCAGCAGCTCGATCCCTAGCTCAGAGACCCAGTACTTC. Its translation: CASSSIPSSETQYF.

The table lists this clone with a few counts. This sequence joins TRBV3-1 (or the pseudogene TRBV3-2) and TRBJ2-5; D possibly uses TRBD1 or TRBD2 (5 bases each). Trimming pared 1 base from V and 5 bases from J, leaving 11 bases between. The CDR3 spans 14 residues. Germline V gives CDR1 LGHDT, CDR2 YNNKEL (reference sequence). The CDR3 loop reads CASSQGGTDETQYF. The CDR3 region has the DNA TGTGCCAGCAGCCAAGGAGGGACCGACGAGACCCAGTACTTC.

The V and J genes are TRBV20-1 and TRBJ2-7, with D unresolved. CDR3 length equals 10 residues. Germline values: CDR1 DFQATT, CDR2 SNEGSKA (reference sequence). Trimming took off 4 bases at V and 5 bases at J, with 6 bases between the two ends. The CDR3 loop is CSANGDEQYF. The CDR3 DNA is TGCAGTGCTAATGGAGACGAGCAGTACTTC.

The V call is TRBV6-1, the J call TRBJ1-3, with TRBD1 identical over 12 bases. The V and J ends lost 1 base and 1 base, in that order; junction bases with no gene match: 2. CDR1 and CDR2 from the germline V gene are MNHNS and SASEGT. This CDR3 has 17 amino acids. CDR3 loop: CASSEVGQGASGNTIYF. The CDR3 coding sequence is TGTGCCAGCAGTGAAGTGGGACAGGGGGCGTCTGGAAACACCATATATTTT.

V is TRBV2 and J is TRBJ1-3; the D is unclear. Trimming pared 9 bases from V and 8 bases from J, leaving 17 bases between. Germline V gives CDR1 SNHLY, CDR2 FYNNEI. The CDR3 loop spans 13 amino acids. CDR3 sequence reads: CASQRDAADTIYF. Here the CDR3 DNA reads TGTGCCAGTCAACGGGATGCAGCGGACACCATATATTTT.

The gene calls are TRBV2 and TRBJ2-2; 11 bases line up with TRBD1. The CDR3 has 17 amino acids. Germline CDR1 is SNHLY and CDR2 is FYNNEI. V dropped 2 bases and J dropped 4; count of bases not matched to a gene: 6. CDR3 in DNA: TGTGCCAGCAGTGAAACAGGGACAGGGGGGGTCACCGGGGAGCTGTTTTTT. This codes for CASSETGTGGVTGELFF.

The chain has TRBV4-3 and TRBJ2-1; D is uncertain. The CDR3 has 16 residues. CDR1 is LGHNA, CDR2 YSLEER, per germline. V lost 3 bases and J lost 3, with 15 bases in between. The CDR3 spells CASSQERSPLYNEQFF. CDR3 nucleotide sequence: TGCGCCAGCAGCCAGGAGAGAAGCCCCCTCTACAATGAGCAGTTCTTC.

The V and J genes are TRBV11-2 and TRBJ2-1, with no clear D. Trimming left V 6 bases short and J 7 bases short, with 10 bases between. In germline, CDR1 is SGHAT, CDR2 FQNNGV. This CDR3 spans 12 amino acids. Here the CDR3 DNA reads TGTGCCAGCAGTTTGGCTGGGAATGAGCAGTTCTTC. Amino acid sequence: CASSLAGNEQFF. Complete variable domain (other parts from reference TRBV11-2 and TRBJ2-1): EAGVAQSPRYKIIEKRQSVAFWCNPISGHATLYWYQQILGQGPKLLIQFQNNGVVDDSQLPKDRFSAERLKGVDSTLKIQPAKLEDSAVYLCASSLAGNEQFFGPGTRLTVL.

This chain uses TRBV6-5 with TRBJ1-6, with D perhaps TRBD1 (5 bases). Trimming took off 4 bases at V and 6 bases at J, with 16 bases between the two ends. This CDR3 region has 16 residues. Germline V gives CDR1 MNHEY, CDR2 SVGAGI. In DNA, the CDR3 is TGTGCCAGCAGTTCCTTGGGGCGGAGAGGTAATTCACCCCTCCACTTT. Its translation: CASSSLGRRGNSPLHF.

The rearrangement links TRBV3-1 (or the pseudogene TRBV3-2) to TRBJ2-1; D gene ambiguous. Germline V lookup: CDR1 LGHDT, CDR2 YNNKEL (reference sequence). The CDR3 runs 15 residues. V was shortened by 4 bases and J by 1 base, with 11 bases between the two germline ends. The CDR3 here is CASSRTPASYNEQFF. CDR3 DNA: TGTGCCAGCAGCCGAACTCCTGCTTCCTACAATGAGCAGTTCTTC.

The V call is TRBV11-2, the J call TRBJ2-1, with TRBD1 as a possible D gene (5 bases). Germline assignment: CDR1 SGHAT and CDR2 FQNNGV. Trimming removed 4 bases from V and 9 bases from J, with 16 bases in between. The CDR3 sequence is 14 residues long. CDR3 coding DNA: TGTGCCAGCAGCTCGAACATACAGGCTTCTGAGCAGTTCTTC. Translating it yields CASSSNIQASEQFF.

This sequence joins TRBV12-5 and TRBJ1-6; D is perhaps TRBD1 (5 bases). The CDR3 sequence is 11 residues long. The germline V and J ends were trimmed by 2 bases and 15 bases, with 8 bases remaining between them. Germline CDR1 reads LGHNT; CDR2 reads FRNRAP. The CDR3 loop reads CASGLTGLLHF. CDR3 in DNA: TGTGCTAGTGGTTTGACGGGACTCCTCCACTTT.

The chain carries TRBV14 and TRBJ2-5; D not certain. V lost 1 base, J lost 2 bases, and 11 bases lay in between. This CDR3 has 15 amino acids. The germline CDR1 and CDR2 sequences are SGHDN and FVKESK. The CDR3 region is CASSQGVRTQETQYF. CDR3 in DNA: TGTGCCAGCAGCCAAGGGGTGCGAACTCAAGAGACCCAGTACTTC.

In nucleotides, the CDR3 is TGTGCCAGCAGTTACGGTCGCGGCTACACCTTC. It specifies CASSYGRGYTF. The rearrangement joins TRBV6-2 or TRBV6-3 to TRBJ1-2, with no clear D. Germline lookup yields CDR1 MNHEY and CDR2 SVGEGT. The CDR3 covers 11 residues. The V gene lost 2 bases and the J gene lost 8 bases, with 6 bases spanning the gap.

The chain employs TRBV6-1 and TRBJ2-7; tentatively, D is TRBD1 (5 bases). Germline values: CDR1 MNHNS, CDR2 SASEGT. The CDR3 is 16 amino acids. Trimming shortened V by 1 base and J by 4 bases, and 17 bases separated the two germline ends. CDR3 protein: CASSEVRAGRSYEQYF. DNA of the CDR3: TGTGCCAGCAGTGAAGTCAGGGCAGGGCGGTCGTACGAGCAGTACTTC.

The chain has TRBV13 and TRBJ2-1, with D possibly being TRBD1 (6 bases). V was shortened by 3 bases and J by 7 bases, with 13 bases between the two germline ends. The CDR3 runs to 14 residues. Germline lookup yields CDR1 PRHDT and CDR2 FYEKMQ (reference sequence). CDR3 amino acids: CASSFRTDRNEQFF. The DNA of the CDR3 is TGTGCCAGCAGCTTCCGGACAGACCGAAATGAGCAGTTCTTC. Full variable domain (rest looked up from reference TRBV13 and TRBJ2-1): AAGVIQSPRHLIKEKRETATLKCYPIPRHDTVYWYQQGPGQDPQFLISFYEKMQSDKGSIPDRFSAQQFSDYHSELNMSSLELGDSALYFCASSFRTDRNEQFFGPGTRLTVL.

The chain recombines TRBV12-3 or TRBV12-4 with TRBJ2-7; D gene uncertain. Trimming removed 6 bases at V and 6 bases at J, with 9 bases between. This CDR3 comprises 11 residues. The CDR3 DNA follows: TGTGCCAGCAGCCGCATGTCCGAGCAGTACTTC. It codes for CASSRMSEQYF.